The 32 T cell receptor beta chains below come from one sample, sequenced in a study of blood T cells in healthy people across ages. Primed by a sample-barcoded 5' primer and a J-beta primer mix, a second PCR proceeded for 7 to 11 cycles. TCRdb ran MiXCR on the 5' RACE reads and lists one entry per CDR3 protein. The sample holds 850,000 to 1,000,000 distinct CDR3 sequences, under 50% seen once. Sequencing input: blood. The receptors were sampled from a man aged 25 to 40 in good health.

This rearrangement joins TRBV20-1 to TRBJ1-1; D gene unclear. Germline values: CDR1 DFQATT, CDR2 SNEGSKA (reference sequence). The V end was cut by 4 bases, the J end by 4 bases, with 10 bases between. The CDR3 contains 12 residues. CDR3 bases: TGCAGTGCTACGAGGGAGGGCACTGAAGCTTTCTTT. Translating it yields CSATREGTEAFF.

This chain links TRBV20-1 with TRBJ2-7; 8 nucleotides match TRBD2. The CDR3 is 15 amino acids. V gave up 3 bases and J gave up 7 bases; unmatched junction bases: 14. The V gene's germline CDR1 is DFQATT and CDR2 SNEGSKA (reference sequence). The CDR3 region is CSASYSRGAYNEQYF. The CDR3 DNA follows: TGCAGTGCTAGTTATTCGCGGGGGGCGTACAATGAGCAGTACTTC.

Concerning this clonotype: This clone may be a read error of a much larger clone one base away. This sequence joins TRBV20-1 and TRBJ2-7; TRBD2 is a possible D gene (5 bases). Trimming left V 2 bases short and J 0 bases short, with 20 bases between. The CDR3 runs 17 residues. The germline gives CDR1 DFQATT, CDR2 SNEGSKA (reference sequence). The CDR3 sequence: CSARPGRPLVTSYEQYF. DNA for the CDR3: TGCAGTGCTAGACCAGGACGCCCACTAGTTACCTCCTACGAGCAGTACTTC.

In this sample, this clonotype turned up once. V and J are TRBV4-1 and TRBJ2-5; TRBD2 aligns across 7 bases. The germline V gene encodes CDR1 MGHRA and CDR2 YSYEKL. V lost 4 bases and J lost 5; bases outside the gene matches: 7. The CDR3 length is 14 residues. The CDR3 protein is CASSPYVAGETQYF. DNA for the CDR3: TGCGCCAGCAGCCCCTACGTAGCGGGCGAGACCCAGTACTTC.

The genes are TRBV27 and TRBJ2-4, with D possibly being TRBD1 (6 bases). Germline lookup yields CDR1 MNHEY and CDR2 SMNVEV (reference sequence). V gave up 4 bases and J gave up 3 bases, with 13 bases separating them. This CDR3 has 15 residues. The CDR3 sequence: CASSWTASGKNIQYF. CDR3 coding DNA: TGTGCCAGCAGTTGGACAGCCTCGGGCAAAAACATTCAGTACTTC.

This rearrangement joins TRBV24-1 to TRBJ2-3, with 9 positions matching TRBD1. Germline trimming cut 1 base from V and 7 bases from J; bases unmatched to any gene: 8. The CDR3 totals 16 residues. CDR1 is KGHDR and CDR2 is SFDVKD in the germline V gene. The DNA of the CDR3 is TGTGCCACCAGTGATTTCCGGACAGGGGAGGAATATACGCAGTATTTT. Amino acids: CATSDFRTGEEYTQYF.

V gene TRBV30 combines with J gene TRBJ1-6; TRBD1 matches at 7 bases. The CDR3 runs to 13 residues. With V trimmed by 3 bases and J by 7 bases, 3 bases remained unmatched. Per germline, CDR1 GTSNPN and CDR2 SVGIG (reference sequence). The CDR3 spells CAWRGQPNSPLHF. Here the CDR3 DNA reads TGTGCCTGGAGGGGACAGCCAAATTCACCCCTCCACTTT. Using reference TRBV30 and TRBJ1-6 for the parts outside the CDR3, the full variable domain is SQTIHQWPATLVQPVGSPLSLECTVEGTSNPNLYWYRQAAGRGLQLLFYSVGIGQISSEVPQNLSASRPQDRQFILSSKKLLLSDSGFYLCAWRGQPNSPLHFGNGTRLTVT.

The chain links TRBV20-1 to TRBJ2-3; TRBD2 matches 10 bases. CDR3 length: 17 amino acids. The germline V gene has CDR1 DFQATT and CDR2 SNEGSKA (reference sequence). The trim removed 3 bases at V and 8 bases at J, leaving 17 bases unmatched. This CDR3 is CSASHRVLAGIPGTQYF. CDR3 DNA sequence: TGCAGTGCTAGTCACCGGGTACTAGCGGGGATCCCGGGTACGCAGTATTTT.

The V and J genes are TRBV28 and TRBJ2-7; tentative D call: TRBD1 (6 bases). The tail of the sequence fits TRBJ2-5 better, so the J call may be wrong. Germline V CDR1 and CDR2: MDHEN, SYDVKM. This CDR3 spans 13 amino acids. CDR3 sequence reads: CASRITGLETQYF. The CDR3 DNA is TGTGCCAGCAGAATAACAGGGTTAGAGACCCAGTACTTC.

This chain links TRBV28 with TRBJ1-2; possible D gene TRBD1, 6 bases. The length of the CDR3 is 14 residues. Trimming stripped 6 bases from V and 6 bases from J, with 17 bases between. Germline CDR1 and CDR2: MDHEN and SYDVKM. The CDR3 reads CASSPAEGGHGYTF. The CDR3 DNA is TGTGCCAGCAGCCCCGCGGAGGGGGGGCATGGCTACACCTTC.

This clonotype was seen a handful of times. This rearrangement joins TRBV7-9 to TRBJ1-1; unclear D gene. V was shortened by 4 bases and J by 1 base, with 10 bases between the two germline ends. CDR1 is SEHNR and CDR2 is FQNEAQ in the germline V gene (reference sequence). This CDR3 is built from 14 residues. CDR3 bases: TGTGCCAGCAGCTATACTGTTTCGAACACTGAAGCTTTCTTT. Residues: CASSYTVSNTEAFF.

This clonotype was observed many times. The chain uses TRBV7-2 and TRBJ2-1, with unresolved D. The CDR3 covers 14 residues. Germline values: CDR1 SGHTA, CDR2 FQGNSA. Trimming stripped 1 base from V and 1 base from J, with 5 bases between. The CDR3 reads CASSLDGSYNEQFF. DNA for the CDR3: TGTGCCAGCAGCTTAGACGGGTCCTACAATGAGCAGTTCTTC.

The CDR3 reads CASSVGTGETDTQYF. CDR3 DNA sequence: TGTGCCAGCAGCGTCGGGACAGGGGAGACAGATACGCAGTATTTT. The rearrangement joins TRBV9 to TRBJ2-3, with 10 positions matching TRBD1. The CDR3 is 15 residues long. Germline V gene sequence: CDR1 SGDLS, CDR2 YYNGEE. V lost 2 bases, J lost 3 bases, and 3 bases stayed unmatched.

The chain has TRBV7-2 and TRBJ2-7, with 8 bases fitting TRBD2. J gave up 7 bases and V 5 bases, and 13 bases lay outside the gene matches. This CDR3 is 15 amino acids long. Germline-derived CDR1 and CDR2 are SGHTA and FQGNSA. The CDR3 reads CASSTFGAGGNEQYF. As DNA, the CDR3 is TGTGCCAGCAGCACCTTCGGTGCGGGGGGCAATGAGCAGTACTTC.

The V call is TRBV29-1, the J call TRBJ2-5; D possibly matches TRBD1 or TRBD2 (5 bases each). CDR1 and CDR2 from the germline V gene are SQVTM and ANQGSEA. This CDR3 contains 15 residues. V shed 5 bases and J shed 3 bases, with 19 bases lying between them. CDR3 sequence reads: CSVRGAIPPEETQYF. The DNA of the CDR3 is TGCAGCGTTCGGGGCGCCATTCCCCCCGAAGAGACCCAGTACTTC.

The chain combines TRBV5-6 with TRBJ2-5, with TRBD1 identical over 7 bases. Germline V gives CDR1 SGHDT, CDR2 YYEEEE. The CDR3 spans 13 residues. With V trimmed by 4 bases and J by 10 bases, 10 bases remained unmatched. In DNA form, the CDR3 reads TGTGCCAGCAGCCAGGGGGACAGCCGTCACCAGTACTTC. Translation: CASSQGDSRHQYF.

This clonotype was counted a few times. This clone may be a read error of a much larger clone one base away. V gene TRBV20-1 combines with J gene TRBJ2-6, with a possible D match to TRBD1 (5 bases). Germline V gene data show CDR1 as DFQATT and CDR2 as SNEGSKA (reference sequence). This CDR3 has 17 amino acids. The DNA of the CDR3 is TGCAGTGCTAGACAGGGTTCTCGACATTCTGGGGCCAACGTCCCGACTTTC. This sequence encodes CSARQGSRHSGANVPTF.

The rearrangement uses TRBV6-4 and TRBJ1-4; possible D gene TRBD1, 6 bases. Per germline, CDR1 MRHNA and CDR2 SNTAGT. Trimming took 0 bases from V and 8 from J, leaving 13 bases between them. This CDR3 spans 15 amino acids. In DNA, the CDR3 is TGTGCCAGCAGTGACTCCTGGGGGGCCCGCGAAAAACTGTTTTTT. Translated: CASSDSWGAREKLFF.

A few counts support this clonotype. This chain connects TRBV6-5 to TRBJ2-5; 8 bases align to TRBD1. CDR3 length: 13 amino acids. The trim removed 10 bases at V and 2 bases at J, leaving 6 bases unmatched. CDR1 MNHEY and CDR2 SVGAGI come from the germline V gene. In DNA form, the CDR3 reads TGTGCCACCACTGGACAGGGTCAAGAGACCCAGTACTTC. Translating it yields CATTGQGQETQYF.

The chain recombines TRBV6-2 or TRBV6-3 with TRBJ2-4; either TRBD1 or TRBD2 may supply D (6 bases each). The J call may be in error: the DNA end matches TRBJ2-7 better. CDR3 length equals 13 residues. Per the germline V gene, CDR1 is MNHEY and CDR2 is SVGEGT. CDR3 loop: CASSWRDNYEQYF. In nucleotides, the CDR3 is TGTGCCAGCAGTTGGAGGGACAACTACGAGCAGTACTTC.

CDR3 sequence: CSVSPNHSYEQYF. The CDR3 DNA sequence: TGCAGCGTTAGCCCGAACCATTCCTACGAGCAGTACTTC. The chain links TRBV29-1 to TRBJ2-7; no clear D gene. This CDR3 spans 13 amino acids. V was cut by 5 bases and J by 1 base, with 12 bases left in between. Per germline, CDR1 SQVTM and CDR2 ANQGSEA.

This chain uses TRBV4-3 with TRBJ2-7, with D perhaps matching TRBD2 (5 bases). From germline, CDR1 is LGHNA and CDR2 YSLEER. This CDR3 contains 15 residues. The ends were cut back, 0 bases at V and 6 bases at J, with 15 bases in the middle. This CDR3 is CASSQDPSTGTEQYF. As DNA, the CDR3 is TGCGCCAGCAGCCAAGATCCTTCCACGGGAACCGAGCAGTACTTC.

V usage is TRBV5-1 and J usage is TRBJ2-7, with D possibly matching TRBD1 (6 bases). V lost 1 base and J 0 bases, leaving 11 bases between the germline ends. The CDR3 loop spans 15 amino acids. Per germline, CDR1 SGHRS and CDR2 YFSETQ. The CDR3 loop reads CASSLIGGSSYEQYF. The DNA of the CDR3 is TGCGCCAGCAGCTTGATAGGGGGTTCCTCCTACGAGCAGTACTTC.

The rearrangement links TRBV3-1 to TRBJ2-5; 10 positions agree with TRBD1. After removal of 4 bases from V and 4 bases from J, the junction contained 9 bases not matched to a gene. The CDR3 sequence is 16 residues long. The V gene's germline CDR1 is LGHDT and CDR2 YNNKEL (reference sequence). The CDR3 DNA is TGTGCCAGCAGCCCATCCGGGACAGGGGATGCAGAGACCCAGTACTTC. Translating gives CASSPSGTGDAETQYF.

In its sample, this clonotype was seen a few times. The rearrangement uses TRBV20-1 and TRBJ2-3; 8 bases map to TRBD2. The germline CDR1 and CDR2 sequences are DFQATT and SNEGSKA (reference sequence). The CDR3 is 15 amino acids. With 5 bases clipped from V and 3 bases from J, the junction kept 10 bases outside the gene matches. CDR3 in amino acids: CSAVFERGRTDTQYF. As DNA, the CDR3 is TGCAGTGCTGTCTTCGAGCGGGGGAGGACAGATACGCAGTATTTT.

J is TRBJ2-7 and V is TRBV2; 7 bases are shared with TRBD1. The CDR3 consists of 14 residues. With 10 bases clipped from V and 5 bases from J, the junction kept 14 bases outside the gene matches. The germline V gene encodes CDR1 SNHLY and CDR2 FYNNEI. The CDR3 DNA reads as TGTGCCACCCGTCCCCCACAGGGGTCACACGAGCAGTACTTC. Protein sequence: CATRPPQGSHEQYF. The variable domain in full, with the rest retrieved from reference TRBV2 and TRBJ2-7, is EPEVTQTPSHQVTQMGQEVILRCVPISNHLYFYWYRQILGQKVEFLVSFYNNEISEKSEIFDDQFSVERPDGSNFTLKIRSTKLEDSAMYFCATRPPQGSHEQYFGPGTRLTVT.

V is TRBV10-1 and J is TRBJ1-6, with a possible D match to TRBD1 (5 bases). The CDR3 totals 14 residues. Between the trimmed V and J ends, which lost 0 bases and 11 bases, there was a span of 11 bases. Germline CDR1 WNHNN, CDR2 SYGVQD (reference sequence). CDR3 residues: CASSESIRGTPLHF. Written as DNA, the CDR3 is TGCGCCAGCAGTGAGTCGATTAGGGGTACACCCCTCCACTTT.

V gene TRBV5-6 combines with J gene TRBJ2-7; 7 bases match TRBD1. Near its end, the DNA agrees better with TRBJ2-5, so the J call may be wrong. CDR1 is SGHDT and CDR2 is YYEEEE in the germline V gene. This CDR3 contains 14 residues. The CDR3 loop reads CASSFLDREETQYF. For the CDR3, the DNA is TGTGCCAGCAGCTTTCTTGACAGGGAAGAGACCCAGTACTTC.

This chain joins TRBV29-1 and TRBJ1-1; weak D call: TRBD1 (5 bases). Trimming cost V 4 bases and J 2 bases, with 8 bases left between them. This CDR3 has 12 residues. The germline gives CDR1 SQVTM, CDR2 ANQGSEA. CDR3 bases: TGCAGCGTTGCTCAGGGCAACACTGAAGCTTTCTTT. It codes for CSVAQGNTEAFF.

CDR3 in DNA: TGCGCCAGCAGCGCCGCAGCCAAGGAGACCCAGTACTTC. Translated: CASSAAAKETQYF. V is TRBV5-1 and J is TRBJ2-5; D call uncertain. Germline V gives CDR1 SGHRS, CDR2 YFSETQ. V lost 4 bases to trimming and J lost 5 bases, with 12 bases between them. The CDR3 consists of 13 residues. Based on the CDR3 plus reference TRBV5-1 and TRBJ2-5, the full variable domain is KAGVTQTPRYLIKTRGQQVTLSCSPISGHRSVSWYQQTPGQGLQFLFEYFSETQRNKGNFPGRFSGRQFSNSRSEMNVSTLELGDSALYLCASSAAAKETQYFGPGTRLLVL.

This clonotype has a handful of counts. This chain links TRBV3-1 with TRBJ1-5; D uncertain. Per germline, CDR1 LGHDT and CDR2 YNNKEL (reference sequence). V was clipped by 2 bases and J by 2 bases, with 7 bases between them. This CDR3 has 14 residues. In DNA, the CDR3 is TGTGCCAGCAGCCAACTAGTGGGCAATCAGCCCCAGCATTTT. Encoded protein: CASSQLVGNQPQHF.

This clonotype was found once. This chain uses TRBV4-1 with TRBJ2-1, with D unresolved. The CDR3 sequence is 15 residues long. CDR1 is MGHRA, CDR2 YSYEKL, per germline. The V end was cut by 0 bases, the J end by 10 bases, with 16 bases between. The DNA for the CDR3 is TGCGCCAGCAGCCAAGACACAGTAGGCTCCTACGAGCAGTTCTTC. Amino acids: CASSQDTVGSYEQFF.